This passage covers 4 T cell receptor beta chains from one sample sequenced in a study of beta chain features in type 1 diabetes. Expressed TCRB transcripts were sequenced after all isolated RNA was converted to cDNA. Method: immunoSEQ multiplex PCR; TCRdb's copy keeps in-frame clones and lacks some. The profile covers some 900,000 clones, with around a sixth appearing a single time and 0.02% to 0.025% taken by the ten largest. Sequencing was carried out using naive CD4+ T cells from blood. The receptors stem from a woman aged 18-35 years in good health.

V is TRBV28 and J is TRBJ2-1; no reliable D call. V dropped 5 bases and J dropped 7 bases, with 9 bases sitting between them. Germline CDR1 reads MDHEN; CDR2 reads SYDVKM. The CDR3 sequence is 12 residues long. The CDR3 reads CASSPWMNEQFF. The DNA of the CDR3 is TGTGCCAGCAGTCCCTGGATGAATGAGCAGTTCTTC.

The V call is TRBV2, the J call TRBJ2-2; TRBD2 aligns across 9 bases. The CDR3 is 15 residues long. V dropped 6 bases and J dropped 3; count of bases not matched to a gene: 5. Germline V lookup: CDR1 SNHLY, CDR2 FYNNEI. CDR3 bases: TGTGCCAGCAGACCGGGACTAGCTTACACCGGGGAGCTGTTTTTT. Translation gives CASRPGLAYTGELFF.

This clone was counted ten times or more. The identical CDR3 is also encoded by other nucleotide sequences in the sample. The chain employs TRBV7-2 and TRBJ2-3; D gene uncertain. Deletions cut 0 bases from V and 6 bases from J, with 7 bases between. The germline V gene encodes CDR1 SGHTA and CDR2 FQGNSA. This CDR3 comprises 13 residues. CDR3 protein: CASSLAREDTQYF. CDR3 coding DNA: TGTGCCAGCAGCTTAGCCCGTGAGGATACGCAGTATTTT.

The chain recombines TRBV7-9 with TRBJ1-1; unclear D gene. The germline V gene has CDR1 SEHNR and CDR2 FQNEAQ (reference sequence). V lost 2 bases to trimming and J lost 4 bases, with 5 bases between them. This CDR3 has 12 amino acids. DNA for the CDR3: TGTGCCAGCAGCTTAATCGGCACTGAAGCTTTCTTT. The encoded protein is CASSLIGTEAFF.